The table lists the clone carrying this TCR beta chain with a count of one. What it binds is unknown. Germline CDR1 and CDR2: SQVTM and ANQGSEA. Trimming stripped 4 bases from V and 0 bases from J, with 10 bases between. This CDR3 has 13 residues. This sample stems from a study of CD8 T cells in ankylosing spondylitis. 5'-RACE, quantitative and with molecular barcodes, yielded the TCR beta libraries. TCRdb reprocessed the 5' RACE reads with MiXCR, giving one entry per CDR3 protein. The sample shows about 700,000 distinct CDR3 sequences, under 20% of them seen only once. The study's findings and limits: Made up of 7 to 9 highly homologous variants, a TCR beta motif appeared characteristic of ankylosing spondylitis blood. Disease-linked clones were reportedly significantly enriched in matched ankylosing spondylitis synovial fluid.

The sequence derives from a male donor with ankylosing spondylitis. This chain joins TRBV29-1 and TRBJ2-7, with D perhaps TRBD1 (5 bases). The sequencing sample was made of blood, either unsorted or a sorted T cell fraction (not recorded which). The CDR3 nucleotides read TGCAGCGTTGGGACACCGAACTCCTACGAGCAGTACTTC. Translated: CSVGTPNSYEQYF.